These T cell receptor beta chains were read from a single sample in a study of blood T cell repertoires in COVID-19. The repertoire was sequenced with immunoSEQ multiplex PCR; TCRdb's copy has only in-frame clones and lacks some. The repertoire holds about 70,000 clones, with roughly 88% as singletons. Input material: peripheral blood. The origin of the receptors is a human donor in a cohort sampled during active COVID-19. CDR3s include the opening cysteine and the closing phenylalanine or tryptophan. D genes are given only for firm matches. Size tells how often a clone was seen (once, few, many) or the class of an expanded clone, and some rows leave it out.

D,J,size,V,length,DNA,CDR3
TRBD1,TRBJ2-2,.,TRBV5-6,16,TGTGCCAGCAGCTTGGTCGGACAGGGGGTCGCCGGGGAGCTGTTTTTT,CASSLVGQGVAGELFF
TRBD2,TRBJ2-1,.,TRBV11-2,15,TGTGCCAGCAGAAGGACTAGCGGATTTTACAATGAGCAGTTCTTC,CASRRTSGFYNEQFF
TRBD2,TRBJ2-5,.,TRBV6-6,14,TGTGCCAGCCTCATAGCGGGGGGTACAGGGGCCCAGTACTTC,CASLIAGGTGAQYF
TRBD1,TRBJ1-2,medium-sized,TRBV9,16,TGTGCCAGCAGCCCACCGGGACAGCGAGCTAACTATGGCTACACCTTC,CASSPPGQRANYGYTF
.,TRBJ2-5,.,TRBV19,13,TGTGCCAGTAGTATAGGGCTAGCAGGGACCCAGTACTTC,CASSIGLAGTQYF
.,TRBJ1-5,.,TRBV19,11,TGTGCCGAGTCGCCAAATCAGCCCCAGCATTTT,CAESPNQPQHF
.,TRBJ1-2,.,TRBV6-5,15,TGTGCCAGCAGTTACTTCGATGGCTGGCTTAAGGGCTACACCTTC,CASSYFDGWLKGYTF
.,TRBJ1-4,.,TRBV6-2/TRBV6-3,15,TGTGCCAGCAGTCGCCCGGGACTTATTAATGAAAAACTGTTTTTT,CASSRPGLINEKLFF
TRBD1,TRBJ2-7,.,TRBV19,14,TGTGCCAGTAGTGGGACAGCTAGATCCTACGAGCAGTACTTC,CASSGTARSYEQYF
.,TRBJ2-2,.,TRBV28,18,TGTGCCAGCAGTTTCGGACCGGAGGAGCGGATGAACACCGGGGAGCTGTTTTTT,CASSFGPEERMNTGELFF
.,TRBJ1-4,.,TRBV6-6,14,TGTGCCAGCAGTATGGGGGGAACTAATGAAAAACTGTTTTTT,CASSMGGTNEKLFF
TRBD1,TRBJ1-2,.,TRBV5-1,16,TGCGCCAGCAGCTCACTTCGTCCCGGGACAGGAACTGGCTACACCTTC,CASSSLRPGTGTGYTF
.,TRBJ2-6,.,TRBV19,17,TGTGCCAGTAGTATAGCGGGAGTCAGCTCTGGGGCCAACGTCCTGACTTTC,CASSIAGVSSGANVLTF
TRBD1,TRBJ2-7,.,TRBV4-1,16,TGCGCCAGCAGCCAAGTAACCCCGGCCACAGGGGCCGGGCAGTACTTC,CASSQVTPATGAGQYF
.,TRBJ1-2,.,TRBV7-2,13,TGTGCCAGCAGCTTAGCGCGGATAAATGGCTACACCTTC,CASSLARINGYTF
.,TRBJ1-4,.,TRBV4-1,16,TGCGCCAGCAGCCGGAATACGGGGATACGGAATGAAAAACTGTTTTTT,CASSRNTGIRNEKLFF
.,TRBJ2-7,.,TRBV5-6,16,TGTGCCAGCAGCTTGCTCCAGCGGGTAGGTTCCTACGAGCAGTACTTC,CASSLLQRVGSYEQYF
.,TRBJ1-1,.,TRBV4-3,15,TGCGCCAGCAGCCAAAACTCGGACAGGAACACTGAAGCTTTCTTT,CASSQNSDRNTEAFF
.,TRBJ1-2,.,TRBV28,16,TGTGCCAGCAGTTTATTGGGCTCCTCAGCCAACTATGGCTACACCTTC,CASSLLGSSANYGYTF
.,TRBJ2-7,.,TRBV4-3,19,TGCGCCAGCAGCCCCTCACTGGTACGGGGGGCAACACTGCACTACGAGCAGTACTTC,CASSPSLVRGATLHYEQYF
TRBD1,TRBJ1-4,few,TRBV27,13,TGTGCCAGCGCGGACAGGTTTAATGAAAAACTGTTTTTT,CASADRFNEKLFF
TRBD1,TRBJ1-2,.,TRBV5-1,14,TGCGCCAGCAGCATCCGACAGGGGATAGAGGGCTACACCTTC,CASSIRQGIEGYTF
TRBD1,TRBJ2-5,.,TRBV10-3,15,TGTGCCATCAGGAGGACAGGAGAACCCCAAGAGACCCAGTACTTC,CAIRRTGEPQETQYF
TRBD2,TRBJ2-3,few,TRBV6-2/TRBV6-3,17,TGTGCCAGCAGTAGGCTTCGACAGCGGGGCCACACAGATACGCAGTATTTT,CASSRLRQRGHTDTQYF
.,TRBJ1-4,.,TRBV18,16,TGTGCCAGCTCACCTTCTCTTGCGGCAACTAATGAAAAACTGTTTTTT,CASSPSLAATNEKLFF
TRBD1,TRBJ1-2,.,TRBV5-6,18,TGTGCCAGCAGCTTGGCTTTAGGGACAGGGAATAGTGGCTATGGCTACACCTTC,CASSLALGTGNSGYGYTF
TRBD1,TRBJ1-6,.,TRBV5-1,17,TGCGCCAGCAGCGATCCACGAGCAGGGGGATTAAATTCACCCCTCCACTTT,CASSDPRAGGLNSPLHF
.,TRBJ2-7,.,TRBV7-9,12,TGTGCCAGCAGCTTACAGACCTACGAGCAGTACTTC,CASSLQTYEQYF
TRBD1,TRBJ1-1,.,TRBV7-9,14,TGTGCCAGCACCGAAGGACAGGGTTGGACTGAAGCTTTCTTT,CASTEGQGWTEAFF
.,TRBJ1-1,.,TRBV7-2,15,TGTGCCAGCAGCTTACGGCACAGGACGAACACTGAAGCTTTCTTT,CASSLRHRTNTEAFF
.,TRBJ1-2,.,TRBV9,13,TGTGCCAGCACCCTTTCTCATCCCGGTGGCTACACCTTC,CASTLSHPGGYTF
.,TRBJ1-2,.,TRBV18,13,TGTGCCAGCTCAACCCGGGATTCAAGGGGCTACACCTTC,CASSTRDSRGYTF
TRBD2,TRBJ2-5,.,TRBV7-3,14,TGTGCCAGCAGTTTCGGGGGGAACCAAGAGACCCAGTACTTC,CASSFGGNQETQYF
TRBD2,TRBJ2-7,.,TRBV7-2,14,TGTGCCAGCAGCTCTAGCGGGGCGGCCTACGAGCAGTACTTC,CASSSSGAAYEQYF
.,TRBJ2-1,.,TRBV19,13,TGTGCCAGTAAATTGGGCAGGGGCAATGAGCAGTTCTTC,CASKLGRGNEQFF
TRBD1,TRBJ1-3,once,TRBV3-1/TRBV3-2,19,TGTGCCAGCAGCCGAGGGACAGGGAACTCTAGGGCCTCTGGAAACACCATATATTTT,CASSRGTGNSRASGNTIYF
TRBD1,TRBJ1-1,.,TRBV11-3,13,TGTGCCAGCAGCTTGGACAGGGGGTCCGGAGCTTTCTTT,CASSLDRGSGAFF
.,TRBJ1-1,.,TRBV9,14,TGTGCCAGCAGCGTGGAGGGCATGAACACTGAAGCTTTCTTT,CASSVEGMNTEAFF
TRBD1,TRBJ2-5,.,TRBV5-1,14,TGCGCCAGCAGCCTGGGGACAGGGAAAGAGACCCAGTACTTC,CASSLGTGKETQYF